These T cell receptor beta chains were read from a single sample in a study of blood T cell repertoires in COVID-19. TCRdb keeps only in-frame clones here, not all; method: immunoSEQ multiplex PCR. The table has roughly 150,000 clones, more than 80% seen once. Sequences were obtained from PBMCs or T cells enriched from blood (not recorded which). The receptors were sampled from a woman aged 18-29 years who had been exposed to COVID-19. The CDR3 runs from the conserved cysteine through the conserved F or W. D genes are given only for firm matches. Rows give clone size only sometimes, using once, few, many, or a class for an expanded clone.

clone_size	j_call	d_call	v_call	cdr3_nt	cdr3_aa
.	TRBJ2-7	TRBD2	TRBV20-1	TGCAGTGCCCTGGGACTATACGAGCAGTACTTC	CSALGLYEQYF
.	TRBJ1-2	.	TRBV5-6	TGTGCCAGCAGTTCAGGGTTTGGCTACACCTTC	CASSSGFGYTF
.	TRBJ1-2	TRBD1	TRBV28	TGTGCCAGCAGGACGGGAGGGGGCGCTCTCTACTATGGCTACACCTTC	CASRTGGGALYYGYTF
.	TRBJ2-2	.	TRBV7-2	TGTGCCAGCAGCTTAGTCTTCACCGGGGAGCTGTTTTTT	CASSLVFTGELFF
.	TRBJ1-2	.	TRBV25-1	TGTGCCAGCAGTGCAGGGGAGGGCTATGGCTACACCTTC	CASSAGEGYGYTF
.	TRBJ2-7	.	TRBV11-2	TGTGCCAGCAACCGGGGAGTCGCCGAGCAGTACTTC	CASNRGVAEQYF
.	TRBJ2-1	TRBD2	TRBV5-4	TGTGCCAGCAGCTTTCGGACTAGCGGGGATAATGAGCAGTTCTTC	CASSFRTSGDNEQFF
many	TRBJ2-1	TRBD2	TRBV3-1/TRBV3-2	TGTGCCAGCAGCCAAGATCGGCTAGCGGGAGGTATTTACAATGAGCAGTTCTTC	CASSQDRLAGGIYNEQFF
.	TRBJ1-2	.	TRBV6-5	TGTGCCAGTCGAGATAACTATGGCTACACCTTC	CASRDNYGYTF
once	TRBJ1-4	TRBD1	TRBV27	TGTGCCAGCAGTGCCCCGACAGGGGGGAATGAAAAACTGTTTTTT	CASSAPTGGNEKLFF
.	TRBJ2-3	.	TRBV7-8	TGTGCCAGCAGGGGATCGACGGACTACTGGGACACAGATACGCAGTATTTT	CASRGSTDYWDTDTQYF
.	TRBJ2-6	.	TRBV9	TGTGCCAGCAGCGTAATATCTGGGGCCAACGTCCTGACTTTC	CASSVISGANVLTF
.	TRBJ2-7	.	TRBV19	TGTGCCAGTAGTACGACAGACCTATACGAGCAGTACTTC	CASSTTDLYEQYF
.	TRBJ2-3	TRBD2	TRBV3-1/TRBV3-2	TGTGCCAGCAGCCAAACTAGCGACAGCACAGATACGCAGTATTTT	CASSQTSDSTDTQYF
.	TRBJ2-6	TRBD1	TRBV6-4	TGTGCCAGCAGTGAGATAGGGGGCGCTGGGGCCAACGTCCTGACTTTC	CASSEIGGAGANVLTF
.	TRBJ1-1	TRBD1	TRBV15	TGTGCCACCAGCAGATCGGACAGGGGGCGAGTCACTGAAGCTTTCTTT	CATSRSDRGRVTEAFF
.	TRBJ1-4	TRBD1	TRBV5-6	TGTGCCAGCAGCTTGGCCACAGGGGGCGTTGAAAAACTGTTTTTT	CASSLATGGVEKLFF
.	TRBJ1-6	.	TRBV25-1	TGTGCCAGCAGTGATACAGCGGATAATTCACCCCTCCACTTT	CASSDTADNSPLHF
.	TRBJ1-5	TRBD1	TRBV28	TGTGCCAGCAGTTCCGGGACAGGTTACAATCAGCCCCAGCATTTT	CASSSGTGYNQPQHF
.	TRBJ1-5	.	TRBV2	TGTGCCAGCAATGTTGACGGGGTCCAGCCCCAGCATTTT	CASNVDGVQPQHF
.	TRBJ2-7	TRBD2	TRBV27	TGTGCCAGCAGTTCCCTAGCGGGCCCCCTCTACGAGCAGTACTTC	CASSSLAGPLYEQYF
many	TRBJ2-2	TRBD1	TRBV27	TGTGCCAGCAGTTTCCTGGACAGGACCGGGGAGCTGTTTTTT	CASSFLDRTGELFF
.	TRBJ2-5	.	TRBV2	TGTGCCAGCGGGCGAGGGGGAATGGAGACCCAGTACTTC	CASGRGGMETQYF
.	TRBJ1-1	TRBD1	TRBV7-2	TGTGCCAGCAGCTCCACGGGACAGAGGAACACTGAAGCTTTCTTT	CASSSTGQRNTEAFF
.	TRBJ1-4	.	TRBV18	TGTGCCAGCTCACCACTGGGGCAGCTAAATGAAAAACTGTTTTTT	CASSPLGQLNEKLFF
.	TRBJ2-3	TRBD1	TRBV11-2	TGTGCCAGCAGCTTGTATAAAACAGGGGCGACAGATACGCAGTATTTT	CASSLYKTGATDTQYF
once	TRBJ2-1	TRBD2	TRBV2	TGTGCCAGCAGGCCCTTAGCGGGAGTGGCGAATGAGCAGTTCTTC	CASRPLAGVANEQFF
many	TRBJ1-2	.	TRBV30	TGTGCCTGGAGTGGTCAGGGGGGCTACACCTTC	CAWSGQGGYTF